This T cell receptor beta chain originates from a study of T cell changes during pregnancy in multiple sclerosis. Profiling relied on immunoSEQ multiplex PCR, and the TCRdb table lists in-frame clones only, not all of them. The sample shows approximately 70,000 clones, roughly 94% of them seen only once. The CDR3 runs to 12 residues. Deletions cut 6 bases from V and 7 bases from J, with 12 bases between. CDR1 is MDHEN, CDR2 SYDVKM, per germline. V and J are TRBV28 and TRBJ1-2; D perhaps matches TRBD1 (6 bases). This clonotype was obtained from a female donor in good health, enrolled as a control in a pregnancy study. This sample comprised peripheral blood, obtained in the second trimester of pregnancy. CDR3 sequence: CASSPTGSGYTF. Written as DNA, the CDR3 is TGTGCCAGCAGCCCGACAGGAAGTGGCTACACCTTC.